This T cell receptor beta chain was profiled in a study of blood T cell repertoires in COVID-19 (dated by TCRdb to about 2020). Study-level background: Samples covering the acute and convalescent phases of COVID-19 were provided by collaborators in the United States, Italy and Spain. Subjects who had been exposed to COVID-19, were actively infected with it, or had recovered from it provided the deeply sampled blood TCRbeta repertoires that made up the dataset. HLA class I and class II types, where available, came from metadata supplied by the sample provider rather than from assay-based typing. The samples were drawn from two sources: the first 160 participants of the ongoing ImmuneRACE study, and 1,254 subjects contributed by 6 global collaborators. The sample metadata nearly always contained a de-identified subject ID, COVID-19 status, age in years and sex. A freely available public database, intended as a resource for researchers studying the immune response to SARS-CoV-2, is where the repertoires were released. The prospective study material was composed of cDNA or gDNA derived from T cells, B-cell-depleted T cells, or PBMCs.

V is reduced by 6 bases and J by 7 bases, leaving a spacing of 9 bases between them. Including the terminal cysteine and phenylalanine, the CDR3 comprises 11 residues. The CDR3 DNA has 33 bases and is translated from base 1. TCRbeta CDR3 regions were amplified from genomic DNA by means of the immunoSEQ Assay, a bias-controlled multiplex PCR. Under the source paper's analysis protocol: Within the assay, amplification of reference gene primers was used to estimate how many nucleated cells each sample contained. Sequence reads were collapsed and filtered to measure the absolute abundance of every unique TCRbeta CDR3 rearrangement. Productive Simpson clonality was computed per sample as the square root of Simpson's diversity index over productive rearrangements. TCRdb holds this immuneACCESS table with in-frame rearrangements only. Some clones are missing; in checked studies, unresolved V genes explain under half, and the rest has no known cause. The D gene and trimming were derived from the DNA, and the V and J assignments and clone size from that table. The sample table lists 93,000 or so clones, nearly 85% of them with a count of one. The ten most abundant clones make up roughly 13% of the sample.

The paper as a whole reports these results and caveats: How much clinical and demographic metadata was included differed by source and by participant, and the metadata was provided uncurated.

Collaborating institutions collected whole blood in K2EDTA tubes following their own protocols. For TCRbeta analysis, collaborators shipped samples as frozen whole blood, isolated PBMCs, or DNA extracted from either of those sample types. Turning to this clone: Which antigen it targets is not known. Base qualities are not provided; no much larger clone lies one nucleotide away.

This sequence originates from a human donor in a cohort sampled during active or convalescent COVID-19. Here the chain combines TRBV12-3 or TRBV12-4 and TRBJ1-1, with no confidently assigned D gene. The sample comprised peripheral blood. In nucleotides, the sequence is TGTGCCAGCAGCTGGGGAGGTGAAGCTTTCTTT. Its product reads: CASSWGGEAFF.